These 21 T cell receptor beta chains were all obtained from the same sample, sequenced in a study of technical replicates of blood from a handful of donors. TCRdb's copy holds only in-frame clones and misses some; the assay was immunoSEQ multiplex PCR. The sample includes fewer than 70,000 clones, 80% to 90% of them seen just once. The sequenced sample consisted of PBMCs. The source is a human donor in good health. Some clones in this sample may be carry-over from other donors' samples.

V is TRBV27 and J is TRBJ1-2; 8 bases line up with TRBD1. With 2 bases clipped from V and 4 bases from J, the junction kept 3 bases outside the gene matches. The CDR3 is 14 residues long. The V gene's germline CDR1 is MNHEY and CDR2 SMNVEV (reference sequence). CDR3: CASSLIGQGYGYTF. Written as DNA, the CDR3 is TGTGCCAGCAGTTTAATAGGACAGGGCTATGGCTACACCTTC.

The J gene is TRBJ2-1, the V gene TRBV6-4; TRBD2 matches 7 bases. Trimming took 7 bases from V and 2 from J; bases not matched to a gene: 8. The CDR3 has 15 residues. The germline V gene encodes CDR1 MRHNA and CDR2 SNTAGT. The CDR3 sequence is CASNEGRATYNEQFF. In nucleotides, the CDR3 is TGTGCCAGCAACGAAGGGAGGGCCACCTACAATGAGCAGTTCTTC.

The chain recombines TRBV5-1 with TRBJ2-7, with D possibly being TRBD1 (5 bases). This CDR3 contains 13 residues. V dropped 4 bases and J dropped 5 bases, with 13 bases sitting between them. From germline, CDR1 is SGHRS and CDR2 YFSETQ. Here the CDR3 reads CASSPSKGDEQYF. As DNA, the CDR3 is TGCGCCAGCAGCCCCTCGAAAGGGGACGAGCAGTACTTC.

This rearrangement joins TRBV9 to TRBJ2-7; perhaps TRBD2 as D (6 bases). The CDR3 spans 14 residues. V was pared by 0 bases and J by 6 bases, with 13 bases between. CDR1 SGDLS and CDR2 YYNGEE come from the germline V gene. This chain's CDR3 is CASSVGTPGGEQYF. CDR3 nucleotides: TGTGCCAGCAGCGTAGGTACTCCCGGGGGCGAGCAGTACTTC.

V is TRBV18 and J is TRBJ1-2, with TRBD1 as a possible D gene (5 bases). This CDR3 is built from 13 residues. V was shortened by 2 bases and J by 5 bases, with 9 bases between the two germline ends. Germline V gives CDR1 KGHSH, CDR2 LQKENI. In DNA form, the CDR3 reads TGTGCCAGCTCACCAGCGACAGAGTATGGCTACACCTTC. It is translated as CASSPATEYGYTF.

V gene TRBV7-3 combines with J gene TRBJ1-6; a weak D match, TRBD1 (5 bases). CDR3 length: 15 amino acids. Germline V CDR1 and CDR2: SGHTA, FQGTGA. V was pared by 1 base and J by 5 bases, with 9 bases between. The CDR3 protein is CASSLKGVHNSPLHF. The CDR3 nucleotides are TGTGCCAGCAGCTTAAAAGGGGTACATAATTCACCCCTCCACTTT.

This sequence joins TRBV7-3 and TRBJ2-6; 8 nucleotides agree with TRBD1. The CDR3 loop spans 16 amino acids. The J segment lost 3 bases and the V segment lost 6 bases, leaving 7 bases of the junction unmatched. CDR1 is SGHTA, CDR2 FQGTGA, per germline. This CDR3 is CASSLDRVVGANVLTF. In nucleotides, the CDR3 is TGTGCCAGCAGTCTGGACAGGGTGGTTGGGGCCAACGTCCTGACTTTC.

The V and J genes are TRBV2 and TRBJ2-7; the D gene is possibly TRBD1 (5 bases). The CDR3 is 14 residues long. V was shortened by 2 bases and J by 6 bases, with 14 bases between the two germline ends. Per germline, CDR1 SNHLY and CDR2 FYNNEI. The CDR3 DNA follows: TGTGCCAGCAGTGAAACCAGGGTCCCTCTCGAGCAGTACTTC. Amino acids: CASSETRVPLEQYF.

The chain links TRBV4-1 to TRBJ2-3; D gene unclear. This CDR3 has 13 amino acids. The germline V and J ends were trimmed by 1 base and 4 bases, with 6 bases remaining between them. CDR1 MGHRA and CDR2 YSYEKL come from the germline V gene. The CDR3 region has the DNA TGCGCCAGCAGCCAAGCAGGTTCAGATACGCAGTATTTT. This sequence encodes CASSQAGSDTQYF.

V is TRBV7-9 and J is TRBJ2-5; D uncertain. CDR1 and CDR2 (germline): SEHNR, FQNEAQ (reference sequence). This CDR3 is built from 12 residues. The V gene lost 3 bases and the J gene lost 5 bases, with 7 bases spanning the gap. The CDR3 loop is CASSFQLETQYF. CDR3 nucleotides: TGTGCCAGCAGCTTCCAACTGGAGACCCAGTACTTC.

V gene TRBV18 combines with J gene TRBJ2-5; 9 bases are a match to TRBD2. J was trimmed by 10 bases and V by 8 bases; bases with no gene match: 17. The CDR3 consists of 15 residues. From germline, CDR1 is KGHSH and CDR2 LQKENI. The CDR3 DNA reads as TGTGCCAGCCAACCTGGGCTAGCGGGATCTCGGAACCAGTACTTC. This sequence encodes CASQPGLAGSRNQYF.

The chain employs TRBV5-4 and TRBJ2-2; D possibly corresponds to TRBD1 (5 bases). V lost 5 bases to trimming and J lost 8 bases, with 19 bases between them. The CDR3 sequence is 15 residues long. CDR1 is SGHNT and CDR2 is YYREEE in the germline V gene (reference sequence). The CDR3 sequence is CASSPTATDGGELFF. The CDR3 coding sequence is TGTGCCAGCAGTCCCACCGCGACAGATGGGGGGGAGCTGTTTTTT.

V gene TRBV6-1 combines with J gene TRBJ2-3, with 9 bases lining up with TRBD2. Losses at the gene ends were 2 bases for V and 2 bases for J; bases not matched to a gene: 8. The CDR3 totals 17 residues. CDR1 MNHNS and CDR2 SASEGT come from the germline V gene. Here the CDR3 DNA reads TGTGCCAGCAGTGAATGGGTTAGCGGGGGCTACACAGATACGCAGTATTTT. It is translated as CASSEWVSGGYTDTQYF.

The chain carries TRBV7-9 and TRBJ1-1; D gene uncertain. CDR3 length: 14 amino acids. V was trimmed by 1 base and J by 0 bases, leaving 6 bases between them. The germline gives CDR1 SEHNR, CDR2 FQNEAQ (reference sequence). Here the CDR3 reads CASSLGIMNTEAFF. The CDR3 DNA reads TGTGCCAGCAGCTTAGGTATTATGAACACTGAAGCTTTCTTT.

This clone was seen more than once but under ten times. The chain joins TRBV14 to TRBJ1-1, with unresolved D. Germline V gene sequence: CDR1 SGHDN, CDR2 FVKESK. Trimming removed 0 bases at V and 8 bases at J, with 7 bases between. This CDR3 has 12 amino acids. CDR3 nucleotides: TGTGCCAGCAGCCAAGACGCGGGAGAAGCTTTCTTT. This codes for CASSQDAGEAFF.

The V and J genes are TRBV7-9 and TRBJ1-1, with D unclear. V was shortened by 2 bases and J by 6 bases, with 4 bases between the two germline ends. The germline gives CDR1 SEHNR, CDR2 FQNEAQ (reference sequence). This CDR3 spans 11 amino acids. The CDR3 is CASSLSPEAFF. Written as DNA, the CDR3 is TGTGCCAGCAGCTTATCTCCTGAAGCTTTCTTT.

The chain couples TRBV5-6 to TRBJ2-3; tentatively, D is TRBD2 (5 bases). CDR3 length equals 14 residues. V lost 7 bases and J 9 bases, leaving 21 bases between the germline ends. CDR1 and CDR2 from the germline V gene are SGHDT and YYEEEE. CDR3 coding DNA: TGTGCCAGCGCCTCCCGGGGTCTTAAAGGGACGCAGTATTTT. This sequence encodes CASASRGLKGTQYF. Full variable domain (outside the CDR3, taken from reference TRBV5-6 and TRBJ2-3): DAGVTQSPTHLIKTRGQQVTLRCSPKSGHDTVSWYQQALGQGPQFIFQYYEEEERQRGNFPDRFSGHQFPNYSSELNVNALLLGDSALYLCASASRGLKGTQYFGPGTRLTVL.

The chain has TRBV28 and TRBJ2-5; tentative D call: TRBD2 (7 bases). Germline values: CDR1 MDHEN, CDR2 SYDVKM. This CDR3 spans 14 amino acids. Trimming took off 7 bases at V and 5 bases at J, with 17 bases between the two ends. In nucleotides, the CDR3 is TGTGCCAGCATGAGGGGGGGGGCAACGGAGACCCAGTACTTC. Translating gives CASMRGGATETQYF.

The chain recombines TRBV29-1 with TRBJ2-1, with TRBD2 matching over 7 bases. Germline CDR1 and CDR2: SQVTM and ANQGSEA. Losses at the gene ends were 4 bases for V and 1 base for J; bases not matched to a gene: 1. This CDR3 contains 13 residues. CDR3 loop: CSVAAGSYNEQFF. In DNA, the CDR3 is TGCAGCGTTGCAGCGGGGTCCTACAATGAGCAGTTCTTC.

This clone was counted many times. The rearrangement uses TRBV7-3 and TRBJ1-6; D ambiguous. The germline V gene encodes CDR1 SGHTA and CDR2 FQGTGA. V lost 4 bases and J 8 bases, leaving 9 bases between the germline ends. CDR3 size: 13 residues. The CDR3: CASSSIRDSPLHF. CDR3 sequence (DNA): TGTGCCAGCAGCTCCATCCGAGATTCACCCCTCCACTTT.

The chain is built from TRBV7-9 and TRBJ1-2, with 12 bases lining up with TRBD1. CDR3 length: 17 amino acids. Germline CDR1 is SEHNR and CDR2 is FQNEAQ (reference sequence). V was pared by 8 bases and J by 3 bases, with 13 bases of the junction left unmatched. DNA of the CDR3: TGTGCCAGCGCGCCCTGGGGGACAGGGGGCGGTGACTATGGCTACACCTTC. As protein: CASAPWGTGGGDYGYTF.